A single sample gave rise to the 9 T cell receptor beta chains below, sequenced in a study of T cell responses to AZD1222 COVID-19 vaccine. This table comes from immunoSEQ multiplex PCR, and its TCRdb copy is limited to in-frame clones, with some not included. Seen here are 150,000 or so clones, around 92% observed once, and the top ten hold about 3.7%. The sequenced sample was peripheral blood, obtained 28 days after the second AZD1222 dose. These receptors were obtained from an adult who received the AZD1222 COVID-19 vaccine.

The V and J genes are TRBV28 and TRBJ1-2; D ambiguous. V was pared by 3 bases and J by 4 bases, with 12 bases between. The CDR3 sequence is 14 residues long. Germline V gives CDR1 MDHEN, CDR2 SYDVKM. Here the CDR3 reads CASSFPEAPYGYTF. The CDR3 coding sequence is TGTGCCAGCAGTTTCCCCGAGGCCCCCTATGGCTACACCTTC.

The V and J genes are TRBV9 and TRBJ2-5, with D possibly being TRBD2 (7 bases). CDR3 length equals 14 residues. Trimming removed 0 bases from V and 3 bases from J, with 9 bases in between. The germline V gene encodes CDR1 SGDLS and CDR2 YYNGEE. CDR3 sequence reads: CASSVGGGEETQYF. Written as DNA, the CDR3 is TGTGCCAGCAGCGTAGGAGGGGGGGAAGAGACCCAGTACTTC.

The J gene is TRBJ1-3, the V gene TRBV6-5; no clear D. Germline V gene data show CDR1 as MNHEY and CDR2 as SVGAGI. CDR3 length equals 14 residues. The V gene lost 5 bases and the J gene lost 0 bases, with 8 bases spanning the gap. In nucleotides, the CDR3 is TGTGCCAGCAGTAAATCAGACTCTGGAAACACCATATATTTT. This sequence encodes CASSKSDSGNTIYF.

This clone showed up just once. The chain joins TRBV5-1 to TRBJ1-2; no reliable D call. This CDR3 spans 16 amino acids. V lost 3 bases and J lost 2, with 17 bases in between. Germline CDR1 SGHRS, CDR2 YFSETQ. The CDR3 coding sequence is TGCGCCAGCAGCTCCGGTGAAGCGTCGGGGAACTATGGCTACACCTTC. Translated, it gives CASSSGEASGNYGYTF. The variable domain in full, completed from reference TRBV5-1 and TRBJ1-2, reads KAGVTQTPRYLIKTRGQQVTLSCSPISGHRSVSWYQQTPGQGLQFLFEYFSETQRNKGNFPGRFSGRQFSNSRSEMNVSTLELGDSALYLCASSSGEASGNYGYTFGSGTRLTVV.

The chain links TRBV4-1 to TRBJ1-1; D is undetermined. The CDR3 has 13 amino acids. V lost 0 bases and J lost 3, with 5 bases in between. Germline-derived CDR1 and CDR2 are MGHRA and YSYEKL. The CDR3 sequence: CASSQDRDTEAFF. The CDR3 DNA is TGCGCCAGCAGCCAAGATCGGGACACTGAAGCTTTCTTT.

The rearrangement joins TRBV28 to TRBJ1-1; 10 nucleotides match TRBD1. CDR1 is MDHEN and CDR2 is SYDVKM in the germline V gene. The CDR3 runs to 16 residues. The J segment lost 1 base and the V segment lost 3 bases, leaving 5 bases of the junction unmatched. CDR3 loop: CASSFGTGDKNTEAFF. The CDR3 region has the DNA TGTGCCAGCAGTTTCGGGACAGGGGATAAGAACACTGAAGCTTTCTTT.

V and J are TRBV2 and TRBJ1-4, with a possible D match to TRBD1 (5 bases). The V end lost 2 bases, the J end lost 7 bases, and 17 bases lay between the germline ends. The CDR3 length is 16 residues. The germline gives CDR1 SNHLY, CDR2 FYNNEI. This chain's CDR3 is CASSESPRVGGEKLFF. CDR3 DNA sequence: TGTGCCAGCAGTGAAAGCCCCAGGGTGGGAGGTGAAAAACTGTTTTTT.

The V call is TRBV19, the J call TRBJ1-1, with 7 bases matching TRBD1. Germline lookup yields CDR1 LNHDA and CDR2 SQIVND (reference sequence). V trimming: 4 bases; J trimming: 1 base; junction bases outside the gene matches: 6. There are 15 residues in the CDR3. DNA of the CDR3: TGTGCCAGTAGTAGGGAGACAGGGTGGAACACTGAAGCTTTCTTT. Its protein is CASSRETGWNTEAFF.

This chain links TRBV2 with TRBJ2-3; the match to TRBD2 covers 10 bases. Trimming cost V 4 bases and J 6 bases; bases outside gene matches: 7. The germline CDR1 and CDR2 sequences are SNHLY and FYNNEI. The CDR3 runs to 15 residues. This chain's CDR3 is CASSGNSGRKDTQYF. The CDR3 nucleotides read TGTGCCAGCAGTGGGAATAGCGGGAGGAAGGATACGCAGTATTTT.